The 10 T cell receptor beta chains below were found in one sample sequenced in a study of control samples from healthy donors and cancer patients. Profiled with immunoSEQ multiplex PCR; TCRdb holds only in-frame clones, not every one. Of 40,000 to 45,000 clones in the sample, around 70% were seen once. Input material: formalin-fixed, paraffin-embedded tissue. These receptors came from a male donor with melanoma.

This clone has only a few counts. The rearrangement links TRBV15 to TRBJ2-6; no firm D call. The V and J ends lost 0 bases and 4 bases respectively, with 7 bases between them. The germline gives CDR1 LNHNV, CDR2 YYDKDF (reference sequence). CDR3 length: 15 residues. CDR3 amino acids: CATSREWSGANVLTF. The CDR3 DNA sequence: TGTGCCACCAGCAGAGAGTGGTCCGGGGCCAACGTCCTGACTTTC.

V is TRBV11-2 and J is TRBJ2-1, with D perhaps TRBD1 (6 bases). The V and J ends lost 1 base and 0 bases respectively, with 7 bases between them. The CDR3 spans 15 residues. The germline V gene has CDR1 SGHAT and CDR2 FQNNGV. The CDR3 DNA reads as TGTGCCAGCAGCTTAGGAGGGGGCTCCTACAATGAGCAGTTCTTC. Protein product: CASSLGGGSYNEQFF.

The chain has TRBV6-1 and TRBJ2-7, with D possibly matching TRBD2 (5 bases). Germline values: CDR1 MNHNS, CDR2 SASEGT. Trimming stripped 0 bases from V and 0 bases from J, with 15 bases between. The CDR3 consists of 17 residues. CDR3 region: CASSEAVLALLSYEQYF. As DNA, the CDR3 is TGTGCCAGCAGTGAAGCGGTCCTAGCTTTACTCTCCTACGAGCAGTACTTC.

The chain links TRBV2 to TRBJ1-2; the D gene is possibly TRBD1 (5 bases). V was shortened by 4 bases and J by 8 bases, with 17 bases between the two germline ends. The CDR3 consists of 14 residues. From germline, CDR1 is SNHLY and CDR2 FYNNEI. CDR3 residues: CASSASGGMKGYTF. Written as DNA, the CDR3 is TGTGCCAGCAGTGCCTCGGGGGGAATGAAGGGCTACACCTTC.

This chain joins TRBV28 and TRBJ1-3; weak D call: TRBD1 (6 bases). Per germline, CDR1 MDHEN and CDR2 SYDVKM. CDR3 size: 13 residues. V lost 6 bases, J lost 5 bases, and 11 bases lay in between. The DNA for the CDR3 is TGTGCCAGCAGCGGGGGGCGCAGAAACACCATATATTTT. This codes for CASSGGRRNTIYF. The entire variable domain, with the rest obtained from reference TRBV28 and TRBJ1-3, is as follows: DVKVTQSSRYLVKRTGEKVFLECVQDMDHENMFWYRQDPGLGLRLIYFSYDVKMKEKGDIPEGYSVSREKKERFSLILESASTNQTSMYLCASSGGRRNTIYFGEGSWLTVV.

J is TRBJ2-1 and V is TRBV3-1 (or the pseudogene TRBV3-2); unclear D gene. V was clipped by 1 base and J by 6 bases, with 10 bases between them. The CDR3 sequence is 14 residues long. Germline V CDR1 and CDR2: LGHDT, YNNKEL (reference sequence). This chain's CDR3 is CASSQGNTANEQFF. In DNA form, the CDR3 reads TGTGCCAGCAGCCAAGGAAATACCGCCAATGAGCAGTTCTTC.

This clone showed up just a few times. This chain connects TRBV6-5 to TRBJ1-5; 7 bases line up with TRBD1. J lost 5 bases, V lost 6 bases, and 10 bases had no gene match. This CDR3 has 15 amino acids. In germline, CDR1 is MNHEY, CDR2 SVGAGI. The CDR3 DNA reads as TGTGCCAGCAGACCCGGGACAGATTTCGATCAGCCCCAGCATTTT. Translated: CASRPGTDFDQPQHF.

The CDR3 loop reads CASSEAPGVRYEQYF. CDR3 coding DNA: TGTGCCAGCAGTGAAGCGCCGGGAGTAAGGTACGAGCAGTACTTC. The chain carries TRBV6-1 and TRBJ2-7; possibly TRBD2 for D (6 bases). The CDR3 runs 15 residues. Germline CDR1 MNHNS, CDR2 SASEGT. V gave up 0 bases and J gave up 4 bases, with 13 bases separating them.

The chain uses TRBV27 and TRBJ2-7, with 8 bases fitting TRBD2. Germline-derived CDR1 and CDR2 are MNHEY and SMNVEV (reference sequence). Trimming cost V 3 bases and J 6 bases; bases outside gene matches: 19. The CDR3 totals 18 residues. The CDR3 DNA is TGTGCCAGCAGTTTTATTCCCTGGACTAGCAGGAGCAGCGGCGAGCAGTACTTC. Translation gives CASSFIPWTSRSSGEQYF.

This chain joins TRBV27 and TRBJ2-7; 7 positions agree with TRBD1. Germline assignment: CDR1 MNHEY and CDR2 SMNVEV (reference sequence). This CDR3 is built from 13 residues. V lost 8 bases and J lost 3; bases outside the gene matches: 7. The CDR3 reads CASGVQGDYEQYF. The CDR3 DNA reads as TGTGCCAGCGGGGTGCAGGGGGACTACGAGCAGTACTTC.